The present TCR beta chain was sequenced within a study of T-cell memory formation after mild COVID-19. Study overall: Largely, TCR clusters stayed within a single donor. Study outcomes and limitations: What remained unconfirmed was the SARS-CoV-2 specificity of second-wave clones peaking on day 37. CD4+ contracting clones were found mainly in CM and EM, and CD8+ ones in EMRA.

5'RACE with constant-segment primers yielded barcoded, UMI-tagged TCR alpha and TCR beta cDNA libraries. TCRdb analysed the 5' RACE reads with MiXCR anew, one entry per CDR3 protein. In the table there are about 100,000 distinct CDR3 sequences, about 18% of which are singletons. Turning to this clonotype: Its antigen is unidentified.

V lost 1 base to trimming and J lost 0 bases, with 10 bases between them. Germline CDR1 SGHRS, CDR2 YFSETQ. This CDR3 contains 15 residues. The source of this sequence is a man aged 18 to 29 who had mild COVID-19 (a few samples of this study predate the infection). Cell type and time point are not known. Input material: PBMCs or a T cell subset sorted from them (not recorded which). The chain employs TRBV5-1 and TRBJ1-1; tentatively, D is TRBD1 (6 bases). CDR3 DNA: TGCGCCAGCAGCTTGCTCGGACAGATGAACACTGAAGCTTTCTTT. Protein: CASSLLGQMNTEAFF.